These T cell receptor beta chains were read from a single sample in a study of blood T cell repertoires in COVID-19. TCRdb's copy holds only in-frame clones and misses some; the assay was immunoSEQ multiplex PCR. The table has 250,000 or so clones, about four fifths seen once; the top ten hold 3.5% to 4%. The sequencing sample was made of PBMCs or T cells enriched from blood (not recorded which). Receptors were obtained from a woman in her 40s who had been exposed to COVID-19. CDR3s leave out the opening cysteine and the closing phenylalanine or tryptophan. The order of the fields is D gene, V gene, J gene, CDR3 protein. D genes are given only for firm matches.

-	TRBV5-6	TRBJ1-2	ASALGRGAYGYT
-	TRBV3-1/TRBV3-2	TRBJ2-5	ASSPTGFRETQY
-	TRBV18	TRBJ2-3	ASSPFLPGEAGTDTQY
TRBD1	TRBV5-1	TRBJ1-1	ASSLARGLINTEAF
TRBD2	TRBV3-1/TRBV3-2	TRBJ2-1	ASSQGGLAGVEQF
-	TRBV28	TRBJ1-1	ASSLKGMRTEAF
-	TRBV12-5	TRBJ1-3	ASGLGTAVYSGNTIY
-	TRBV20-1	TRBJ1-5	SAALRGGEH
-	TRBV7-3	TRBJ1-3	ASSTGQGNTIY
-	TRBV5-6	TRBJ2-7	ASSLASGSNFYEQY
TRBD2	TRBV6-4	TRBJ2-3	ASSTSGEPTDTQY
TRBD1	TRBV7-8	TRBJ2-3	ASSLRDRSTDTQY
-	TRBV3-1/TRBV3-2	TRBJ1-2	ASSQVEGRYGYT
-	TRBV7-3	TRBJ1-2	ASSPGDHPGGYT
TRBD1	TRBV7-3	TRBJ2-1	ASSLSGQGNGEQF
TRBD2	TRBV4-3	TRBJ2-1	ASSHTSGGRVSEQF
-	TRBV9	TRBJ2-7	ASSVDGDSSYEQY
TRBD2	TRBV25-1	TRBJ2-5	ASSDLRLAGGETQY
-	TRBV6-1	TRBJ1-5	ASSEWGGSNQPQH
-	TRBV30	TRBJ2-2	AWSVGGPNTGELF
-	TRBV5-5	TRBJ1-1	ASWSGGINTEAF
-	TRBV28	TRBJ1-1	ASSSGSGGEAF
TRBD2	TRBV19	TRBJ2-3	ASSVVPGLTQY
-	TRBV28	TRBJ2-7	ASSSVPDREQY
TRBD1	TRBV28	TRBJ2-1	ASSPGQGAYNEQF
-	TRBV27	TRBJ1-2	ASSSHLSSRGGGYT
TRBD1	TRBV4-1	TRBJ1-5	ASSQGGTGGFQPQH
TRBD1	TRBV3-1/TRBV3-2	TRBJ1-1	ASRGLGDREGEAF
-	TRBV18	TRBJ2-2	ASSRFGSANTGELF
-	TRBV2	TRBJ1-4	AIREQREEKLF
TRBD1	TRBV11-3	TRBJ2-2	ASSPPTGGRGELF
-	TRBV28	TRBJ1-6	ASSLGSRVGSPLH
TRBD2	TRBV6-5	TRBJ2-3	ASSYMGGYTDTQY
-	TRBV13	TRBJ2-2	ASSQYSGRTGELF
-	TRBV2	TRBJ1-1	ASRRTTGNTEAF
-	TRBV4-2	TRBJ1-2	ASSQVSDNYGYT
TRBD2	TRBV7-9	TRBJ2-1	ASSLTSGGHTYNEQF
-	TRBV19	TRBJ1-4	ASQGTATNEKLF
TRBD1	TRBV20-1	TRBJ1-2	SARTGSTT
TRBD1	TRBV28	TRBJ2-7	ASSPGQGGYEQY
-	TRBV7-2	TRBJ2-2	ASSSLGVGELF
-	TRBV19	TRBJ2-5	ASSIGTPQETQY
-	TRBV6-1	TRBJ1-1	ASSETVTAF
-	TRBV4-3	TRBJ1-2	ASSPTAGQQLAYGYT
TRBD1	TRBV5-1	TRBJ2-2	ASSRGTAGTGELF
TRBD1	TRBV10-3	TRBJ2-3	AIRDAGGFTDTQY
-	TRBV13	TRBJ1-2	ASSPRRLRADYGYT